This TCR beta chain was identified during a study of breast tumors, draining lymph nodes, adjacent tissues. Axillary draining lymph nodes of breast cancer patients supplied the node samples. A single record per CDR3 protein comes from TCRdb applying MiXCR to the multiplex PCR reads. This sample has about 300,000 distinct CDR3 sequences, with under 35% found just once. This clonotype was found many times. Its antigen is not known. Findings of the study overall: The lymph node origin of tumor T cells was framed as consistent with a hypothesis, not demonstrated. Tumor repertoires ranked between lymph nodes and nontumor tissue in diversity, with V and J gene preferences. Luminal-like breast cancer showed significantly greater tumor-nontumor repertoire similarity than basal-like breast cancer did.

Losses at the gene ends were 1 base for V and 2 bases for J; bases not matched to a gene: 10. The CDR3 consists of 17 residues. Germline CDR1 and CDR2: SGHVS and FNYEAQ. Specimen: axillary lymph node tissue. The chain joins TRBV7-6 to TRBJ2-7, with 8 nucleotides matching TRBD2. The receptor comes from a female donor with breast cancer. Some clones in this sample may be carry-over from other donors' samples. The CDR3 DNA reads TGTGCCAGCAGCTTAGTCCGGGGGGGTAGCGGTACCTACGAGCAGTACTTC. It is translated as CASSLVRGGSGTYEQYF.